The clone carrying this T cell receptor beta chain has only one observation. No antigen is known for it. This record comes from a study of shared clonotypes between healthy human individuals. Study background: The plates for each donor numbered three CD4 naive, three CD4 memory, two CD8 naive and one CD8 memory. Study-wide points: Clonotype sharing among donors likely depends on sequencing depth.

Germline lookup yields CDR1 SGDLS and CDR2 YYNGEE. The CDR3 loop spans 13 amino acids. V dropped 6 bases and J dropped 2 bases, with 8 bases sitting between them. The study ran the assay at deep level. TCRdb's copy holds only in-frame clones and misses some; the assay was immunoSEQ multiplex PCR. This table has over a million clones, roughly 96% appearing once. Sequenced input: naive CD4+ T cells sorted from blood. Subset given: CD45RA+ positively selected. The receptor comes from a young man in good health. The chain combines TRBV9 with TRBJ2-2; TRBD2 is a possible D gene (6 bases). CDR3 nucleotide sequence: TGTGCCAGCAATAGCGGAAACACCGGGGAGCTGTTTTTT. Its protein product is CASNSGNTGELFF.